The rows below give T cell receptor beta chains drawn from one sample of a study of response to subunit inactivated influenza vaccine. TCRdb passed the RT-PCR reads through MiXCR, listing each CDR3 protein once. This sample has 650,000 to 800,000 distinct CDR3 sequences, with 11% to 15% found just once. Here the sequenced sample was PBMCs from blood, taken around 15 days before vaccination. Every receptor here comes from a man aged 50-60 years who received an inactivated influenza vaccine. CDR3s include the opening cysteine and the closing phenylalanine or tryptophan. Fields, in order: J gene, D gene, clone size, V gene, CDR3 DNA, CDR3 protein. The D gene is left open where the match is weak. Only some rows state a clone size, as once, few, many or a class for expanded clones.

TRBJ1-2 TRBD1 . TRBV6-1 TGTGCCAGCAGTGTTTTGCGACAGGGGACTAACTATGGCTACACCTTC CASSVLRQGTNYGYTF
TRBJ2-1 . . TRBV9 TGTGCCAGCAGCGGTGTGGATGATGAGCAGTTCTTC CASSGVDDEQFF
TRBJ1-3 . . TRBV7-2 TGTGCCAGCAGCCCTACAGGGATCGGGTACACCATATATTTT CASSPTGIGYTIYF
TRBJ1-3 . . TRBV12-3/TRBV12-4 TGTGCCAGCAGTTTAGTCTGGAGGGGCTCTGGAAACACCATATATTTT CASSLVWRGSGNTIYF
TRBJ2-5 . . TRBV15 TGTGCCACCAGCAGGGAGCATATGGGGACTCGAGGTCAAGAGACCCAGTACTTC CATSREHMGTRGQETQYF
TRBJ2-3 . few TRBV7-2 TGTGCCAGCAGCCTGACTCCCGACACAGATACGCAGTATTTT CASSLTPDTDTQYF
TRBJ1-3 TRBD1 few TRBV12-3/TRBV12-4 TGTGCCAGCAGTGGGGGACAGGATGCAAACACCATATATTTT CASSGGQDANTIYF
TRBJ2-7 . . TRBV27 TGTGCCAGCAGTTTATCCGACGGGGGCTACGAGCAGTACTTC CASSLSDGGYEQYF
TRBJ2-2 . few TRBV4-2 TGTGCCAGCAGCCAATACCCCCCAGGGACGGGGAACACCGGGGAGCTGTTTTTT CASSQYPPGTGNTGELFF
TRBJ2-3 TRBD2 . TRBV10-3 TGTGCCATCAGTGTTGCGGGAGGGCCAACGGGTACGCAGTATTTT CAISVAGGPTGTQYF
TRBJ1-1 . few TRBV14 TGTGCCAGCAGCCAAGGCAGGGACCTCGTGTACACTGAAGCTTTCTTT CASSQGRDLVYTEAFF
TRBJ2-3 . . TRBV7-2 TGTGCCAGCAGCTTATCTTCAGCAACTGATACGCAGTATTTT CASSLSSATDTQYF
TRBJ2-5 . once TRBV27 TGTGCCAGCAGTCTCACAACCCCGCAGAACCAAGAGACCCAGTACTTC CASSLTTPQNQETQYF
TRBJ2-7 . few TRBV6-1 TGTGCCAGCAGTGAACAAGAACCCTACGAGCAGTACTTC CASSEQEPYEQYF
TRBJ1-5 TRBD1 few TRBV20-1 TGCAGTGCTGAAGGGACAGGGGGCCGTCAGCCCCAGCATTTT CSAEGTGGRQPQHF
TRBJ2-5 . . TRBV6-5 TGTGCCAGCAGTTACCGGGGTCGGAACCAAGAGACCCAGTACTTC CASSYRGRNQETQYF
TRBJ1-6 . many TRBV12-3/TRBV12-4 TGTGCCAGCAGTTTACGGGAGGGATCACCCCTCCACTTT CASSLREGSPLHF
TRBJ2-2 TRBD2 few TRBV7-3 TGTGCCAGCAGCTCGGCCGGCGGGAGTTCCGGGGAGCTGTTTTTT CASSSAGGSSGELFF
TRBJ2-3 . . TRBV3-1 TGTGCCAGCAGCCAAGCGGGGCGGACAACAGATACGCAGTATTTT CASSQAGRTTDTQYF
TRBJ2-7 TRBD2 . TRBV5-1 TGCGCCAGCAGCTTGGGAACGTATAGACTAGCGGGGGGCTACGAGCAGTACTTC CASSLGTYRLAGGYEQYF
TRBJ2-1 . many TRBV11-2 TGTGCCAGCAGCCGCGAGTCCATTAGCGGCCGCCCCAAGAGCTCCTACAATGAGCAGTTCTTC CASSRESISGRPKSSYNEQFF
TRBJ2-7 TRBD2 few TRBV28 TGTGCCAGCAGTTTATCGGCGGGGGGAGAGGAGCAGTACTTC CASSLSAGGEEQYF
TRBJ2-2 TRBD1 few TRBV11-1 TGTGCCAGCAGCTTAGCGTTGGGACAGGCTATCGCGGTCACCGGGGAGCTGTTTTTT CASSLALGQAIAVTGELFF
TRBJ2-3 . . TRBV20-1 TGCAGTGCTATCCGGGACACTACCACAGATACGCAGTATTTT CSAIRDTTTDTQYF
TRBJ2-7 . many TRBV5-1 TGCGCCAGCAGCCACACAGGGTCCCCCTACGAGCAGTACTTC CASSHTGSPYEQYF
TRBJ2-3 TRBD1 . TRBV20-1 TGCAGTGCTAAGGGACAGCGATCGAACACAGATACGCAGTATTTT CSAKGQRSNTDTQYF
TRBJ2-6 . many TRBV28 TGTGCCAGCAGTAGGAGCTCTGGGGCCAACGTCCTGACTTTC CASSRSSGANVLTF
TRBJ2-7 TRBD2 . TRBV20-1 TGCAGTGCTAGAGATGGGACTAGCGGGAGATACGAGCAGTACTTC CSARDGTSGRYEQYF
TRBJ2-5 TRBD1 . TRBV7-6 TGTGCCAGCAGCCCCCCCCATGGACAGGGAGGGACCCAGTACTTC CASSPPHGQGGTQYF
TRBJ1-1 . many TRBV2 TGTGCCAGCAGTCAAGCAGTCAACACTGAAGCTTTCTTT CASSQAVNTEAFF
TRBJ1-5 . many TRBV20-1 TGCAGTGCTAGAGACACGGAGTATAGCAATCAGCCCCAGCATTTT CSARDTEYSNQPQHF
TRBJ2-5 . . TRBV11-2 TGTGCCAGCAGCTTAACATCCCGGGGGGCTCAAGAGACCCAGTACTTC CASSLTSRGAQETQYF
TRBJ1-6 TRBD1 few TRBV7-2 TGTGCCAGCAGCGGGGACAGCTATAATTCACCCCTCCACTTT CASSGDSYNSPLHF
TRBJ2-1 TRBD2 few TRBV6-6 TGTGCCAGCAGTTACTCGGGAGCGGGAATGTTCTTC CASSYSGAGMFF
TRBJ2-2 . few TRBV2 TGTGCCAGCAGTGTAAGGGGATCTGGGGCCGGGGAGCTGTTTTTT CASSVRGSGAGELFF
TRBJ2-7 . many TRBV7-9 TGTGCCAGCAGCTTGGGGAAACTCCGCTACGAGCAGTACTTC CASSLGKLRYEQYF
TRBJ2-1 . few TRBV9 TGTGCCAGCAGCGTAGTATGGGGAGACGGGGAGCAGTTCTTC CASSVVWGDGEQFF
TRBJ2-5 . few TRBV3-1 TGTGCCAGCACCCCCGGGGGGCGAGAGACCCAGTACTTC CASTPGGRETQYF
TRBJ2-7 TRBD2 few TRBV6-2/TRBV6-3 TGTGCCAGCAGTTCTCCCACTAGCGGGAGGGCCGAAGGGGACTTCAGCTCCTACGAGCAGTACTTC CASSSPTSGRAEGDFSSYEQYF
TRBJ1-5 . . TRBV30 TGTGCCTGGAGCCCTAACTCGGGGGGGAAGGAGCCCCAGCCTTTT CAWSPNSGGKEPQPF
TRBJ2-1 TRBD2 . TRBV20-1 TGCAGTGCTAGACCCTGGGGGGGTTTGAATGAGCAGTTCTTC CSARPWGGLNEQFF
TRBJ2-3 TRBD2 . TRBV24-1 TGTGCCACCAGTGACACGGGACTAGCGGGGTCAGATACGCAGTATTTT CATSDTGLAGSDTQYF
TRBJ1-4 . few TRBV15 TGTGCCACCAGCAGAGATCCCAGGGCTGATGAAAAACTGTTTTTT CATSRDPRADEKLFF
TRBJ1-5 TRBD1 . TRBV6-2/TRBV6-3 TGTGCCAGCAGTCTGACCGGACAGGGACCTAGCAATCAGCCCCAGCATTTT CASSLTGQGPSNQPQHF